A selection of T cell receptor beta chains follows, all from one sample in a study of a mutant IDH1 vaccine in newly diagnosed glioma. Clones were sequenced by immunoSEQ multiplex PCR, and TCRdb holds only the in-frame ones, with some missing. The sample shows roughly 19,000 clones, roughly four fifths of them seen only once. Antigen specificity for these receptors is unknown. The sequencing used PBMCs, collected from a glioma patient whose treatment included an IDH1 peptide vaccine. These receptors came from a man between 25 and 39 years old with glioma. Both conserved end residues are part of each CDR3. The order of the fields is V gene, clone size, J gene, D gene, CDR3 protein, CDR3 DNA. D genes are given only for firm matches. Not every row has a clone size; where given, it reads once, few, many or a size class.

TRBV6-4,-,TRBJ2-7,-,CASSDGLGYEQYF,TGTGCCAGCAGTGACGGGCTGGGCTACGAGCAGTACTTC
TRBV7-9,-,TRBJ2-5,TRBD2,CASSLVTSGIPETQYF,TGTGCCAGCAGCTTAGTGACTAGCGGAATACCAGAGACCCAGTACTTC
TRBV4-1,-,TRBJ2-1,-,CASSHDSAGEQFF,TGCGCCAGCAGCCACGACTCGGCGGGAGAGCAGTTCTTC
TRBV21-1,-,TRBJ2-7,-,CASRPDAYEQYF,TGTGCCAGCAGACCAGACGCCTACGAGCAGTACTTC
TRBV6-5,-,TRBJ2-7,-,CASSRAGRSYEQYF,TGTGCCAGCAGCCGGGCAGGCCGCTCCTACGAGCAGTACTTC
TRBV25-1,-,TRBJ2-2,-,CASSLLQGNTGELFF,TGTGCCAGCAGTCTTTTACAGGGAAACACCGGGGAGCTGTTTTTT
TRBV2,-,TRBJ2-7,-,CASSSDFYEQYF,TGTGCCAGCAGTTCCGACTTCTACGAGCAGTACTTC
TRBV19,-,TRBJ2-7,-,CASSVGALTYEQYF,TGTGCCAGTAGTGTGGGGGCACTTACCTACGAGCAGTACTTC
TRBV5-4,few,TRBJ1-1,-,CASSASRDTEAFF,TGTGCCAGCAGCGCATCGAGGGACACTGAAGCTTTCTTT
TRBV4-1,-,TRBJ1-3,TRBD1,CASSLGQGARNTIYF,TGCGCCAGCAGTCTTGGACAGGGGGCTAGAAACACCATATATTTT
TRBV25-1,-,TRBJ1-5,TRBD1,CASSGRQGQDSNQPQHF,TGTGCCAGCAGTGGACGACAGGGGCAGGATAGCAATCAGCCCCAGCATTTT
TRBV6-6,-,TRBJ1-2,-,CASSYGARDDYGYTF,TGTGCCAGCAGTTACGGAGCCAGGGACGACTATGGCTACACCTTC
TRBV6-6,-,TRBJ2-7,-,CASSQSWGYEQYF,TGTGCCAGCAGCCAGTCGTGGGGCTACGAGCAGTACTTC
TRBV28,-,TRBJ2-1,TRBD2,CASSGLAGALEQFF,TGTGCCAGCAGTGGACTAGCGGGTGCCTTGGAGCAGTTCTTC
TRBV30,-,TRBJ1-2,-,CAWSPQPNYGYTF,TGTGCCTGGAGTCCCCAGCCGAACTATGGCTACACCTTC
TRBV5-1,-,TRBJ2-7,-,CASSLLANEQYF,TGCGCCAGCAGCTTGTTAGCCAACGAGCAGTACTTC
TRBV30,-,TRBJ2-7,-,CAWRKLLVSAYEQYF,TGTGCCTGGAGAAAGTTACTAGTATCGGCCTACGAGCAGTACTTC
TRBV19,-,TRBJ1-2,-,CASSMGGYGYTF,TGTGCCAGTAGTATGGGTGGCTATGGCTACACCTTC
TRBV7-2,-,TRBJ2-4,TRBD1,CASSLTGQQYF,TGTGCCAGCAGCTTGACAGGGCAGCAGTACTTC
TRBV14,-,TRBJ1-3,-,CASSYDNRNTIYF,TGTGCCAGCAGCTACGACAACAGAAACACCATATATTTT
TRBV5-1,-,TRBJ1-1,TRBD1,CASSDLTGGVATEAFF,TGCGCCAGCAGCGACCTGACAGGGGGAGTAGCCACTGAAGCTTTCTTT
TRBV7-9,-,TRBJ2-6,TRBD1,CASSLNSGQGAGANVLTF,TGTGCCAGCAGCCTCAACTCGGGACAGGGTGCTGGGGCCAACGTCCTGACTTTC
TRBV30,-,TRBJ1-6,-,CAWRRDDNSPLHF,TGTGCCTGGAGGAGGGACGATAATTCACCCCTCCACTTT
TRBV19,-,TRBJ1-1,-,CASSPGRWGTEAFF,TGTGCCAGTAGCCCGGGACGTTGGGGTACTGAAGCTTTCTTT
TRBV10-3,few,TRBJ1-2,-,CAISESKEYGYTF,TGTGCCATCAGTGAGTCAAAGGAGTATGGCTACACCTTC
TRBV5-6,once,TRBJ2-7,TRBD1,CASSHRWGQAYEQYF,TGTGCCAGCAGCCACCGATGGGGACAGGCCTACGAGCAGTACTTC
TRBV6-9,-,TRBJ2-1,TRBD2,CASSYDLAGGDHEQFF,TGTGCCAGCAGTTATGATCTGGCGGGAGGGGACCATGAGCAGTTCTTC
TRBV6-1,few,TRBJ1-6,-,CASSEAEPLHF,TGTGCCAGCAGTGAAGCGGAACCCCTCCACTTT
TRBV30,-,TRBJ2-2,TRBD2,CAWSVQPGLAGITGELFF,TGTGCCTGGAGTGTACAACCGGGACTAGCGGGGATTACCGGGGAGCTGTTTTTT